This T cell receptor (beta chain) was identified during a study of blood T cell repertoires in COVID-19 (dated by TCRdb to the early 2020s). Turning to the overall study: Samples covering the acute and convalescent phases of COVID-19 were provided by collaborators in the United States, Italy and Spain. The material from the prospective study consisted of cDNA or gDNA derived from T cells, B-cell-depleted T cells, or PBMCs. Deeply sampled blood TCRbeta repertoires from subjects exposed to, actively infected with, or recovered from COVID-19 were included in the dataset. A freely available public database, intended as a resource for researchers studying the immune response to SARS-CoV-2, is where the repertoires were released. The samples were drawn from the first 160 participants of the ongoing ImmuneRACE study and from roughly 1,300 subjects provided by 6 global collaborators. The sample metadata nearly always contained a de-identified subject ID, COVID-19 status, age in years and sex. HLA class I and class II types, where available, came from metadata supplied by the sample provider rather than from assay-based typing.

The immunoSEQ Assay, a bias-controlled multiplex PCR, was used to amplify TCRbeta CDR3 regions from genomic DNA. On the study's bioinformatics: The number of nucleated cells in each sample was estimated from the amplification of reference gene primers within the assay. Sequence reads were collapsed and filtered to measure the absolute abundance of every unique TCRbeta CDR3 rearrangement. For each sample, productive Simpson clonality was calculated as the square root of Simpson's diversity index across productive rearrangements. Sourced from immuneACCESS, this table was stored by TCRdb with only in-frame sequences that have V and J called. A share of the clones is absent; for the studies checked, an unresolved V gene accounts for under half, and the remainder has no known explanation. V and J calls and clone size are given by that table; D and trimming were obtained from the DNA. This sample has about 110,000 clones in its table, and 75% to 85% of those were observed once. Together, the top ten hold less than 8% of the sample.

This clone was seen a few times. Its antigen target is currently unknown. No base quality values were provided; no much bigger clone lies one nucleotide off. What the work shows at the level of the full study, not this receptor alone: How much clinical and demographic metadata was included differed by source and by participant, and the metadata was provided uncurated.

Each collaborating institution followed its own protocols to collect whole blood in K2EDTA tubes. Collaborator samples were shipped for TCRbeta analysis as frozen whole blood, isolated PBMCs, or DNA extracted from either sample type. The TCR sequence derives from a man between 65 and 85 years old with acute or convalescent COVID-19. What was sequenced was peripheral blood.

The CDR3 reads CASRLAQGMNTEAFF. The bases read TGCGCCAGCAGACTCGCACAGGGGATGAACACTGAAGCTTTCTTT. The chain joins TRBV5-1 to TRBJ1-1, and TRBD1 aligns with 7 junction nucleotides. The germline V end is reduced by 5 bases and the J end by 0 bases; junction bases left unmatched: 7. Sequences SGHRS (CDR1) and YFSETQ (CDR2) are obtained from the germline V gene. From cysteine to phenylalanine, the CDR3 is 15 amino acids long. The entry retains the CDR3 DNA only, 45 bases that are in frame from base 1. Outside the CDR3, residues come from the reference TRBV5-1 and TRBJ1-1 proteins, so the full variable domain is: KAGVTQTPRYLIKTRGQQVTLSCSPISGHRSVSWYQQTPGQGLQFLFEYFSETQRNKGNFPGRFSGRQFSNSRSEMNVSTLELGDSALYLCASRLAQGMNTEAFFGQGTRLTVV.